This T cell receptor (beta chain) was recorded in a study of T cell changes during pregnancy in multiple sclerosis. Trimming cost V 1 base and J 3 bases, with 5 bases left between them. CDR1 and CDR2 from the germline V gene are LGHNA and YNFKEQ. This CDR3 contains 13 residues. The table lists this clone with a count of one. Here immunoSEQ multiplex PCR was the method, and the copy in TCRdb shows in-frame clones only, minus some. Of about 38,000 clones in the sample, around 90% were seen once. The source was CD4+ T cells from peripheral blood mononuclear cells, collected after pregnancy. The gene calls are TRBV4-2 and TRBJ2-3; D gene ambiguous. This TCR derives from a female donor in good health, enrolled as a control in a pregnancy study. The CDR3 spells CASSQAFTDTQYF. DNA of the CDR3: TGTGCCAGCAGCCAAGCGTTTACAGATACGCAGTATTTT.